The next 20 T cell receptor beta chains were all read from a single sample in a study of shared clonotypes between healthy human individuals. Cells designated naive CD8 were CD45RO-negative and were positively selected for CCR7, with terminally differentiated effector memory CD45RA+ cells excluded. The protocol was immunoSEQ multiplex PCR, while the TCRdb copy is restricted to in-frame clones and leaves out a portion. The sample has under 1 million clones; just over 95% are singletons. Material: naive CD8+ T cells sorted from blood. The receptors stem from a man younger than 45 in good health.

The rearrangement joins TRBV7-9 to TRBJ2-5; 7 positions agree with TRBD2. Trimming at V came to 4 bases and at J to 9 bases, leaving 14 bases not matched to a gene. The V gene's germline CDR1 is SEHNR and CDR2 FQNEAQ (reference sequence). CDR3 length: 15 amino acids. The CDR3 coding sequence is TGTGCCAGCAGCTCCCCCCTCAGCGGGGAGGCCGCCCAGTACTTC. Protein sequence: CASSSPLSGEAAQYF. Complete variable domain (other parts from reference TRBV7-9 and TRBJ2-5): DTGVSQNPRHKITKRGQNVTFRCDPISEHNRLYWYRQTLGQGPEFLTYFQNEAQLEKSRLLSDRFSAERPKGSFSTLEIQRTEQGDSAMYLCASSSPLSGEAAQYFGPGTRLLVL.

Here the CDR3 DNA reads TGCAGCGTTGAACAGGGAACCTCCTACGAGCAGTACTTC. Translating it yields CSVEQGTSYEQYF. The chain employs TRBV29-1 and TRBJ2-7, with D perhaps TRBD1 (5 bases). Germline CDR1 and CDR2: SQVTM and ANQGSEA. The CDR3 contains 13 residues. The V end was cut by 2 bases, the J end by 0 bases, with 8 bases between.

The rearrangement joins TRBV2 to TRBJ2-7, with TRBD2 as a possible D gene (6 bases). Between the trimmed V and J ends, which lost 5 bases and 3 bases, there was a span of 11 bases. From germline, CDR1 is SNHLY and CDR2 FYNNEI. This CDR3 contains 13 residues. This chain's CDR3 is CASSPGDGYEQYF. CDR3 DNA: TGTGCCAGCAGTCCGGGGGATGGCTACGAGCAGTACTTC.

The rearrangement links TRBV5-1 to TRBJ2-5; 10 positions match TRBD1. V dropped 0 bases and J dropped 4; count of bases not matched to a gene: 3. The CDR3 loop spans 15 amino acids. CDR1 is SGHRS and CDR2 is YFSETQ in the germline V gene. The CDR3 DNA reads as TGCGCCAGCAGCTTGGGACAGGGGGCTGGAGAGACCCAGTACTTC. Its translation: CASSLGQGAGETQYF.

V and J are TRBV7-9 and TRBJ1-1, with TRBD1 as a possible D gene (6 bases). V dropped 5 bases and J dropped 8 bases, with 18 bases sitting between them. The CDR3 has 14 amino acids. Germline V CDR1 and CDR2: SEHNR, FQNEAQ (reference sequence). CDR3 protein: CASSQVGLGTEAFF. DNA of the CDR3: TGTGCCAGCAGCCAGGTGGGGCTCGGGACAGAAGCTTTCTTT.

The chain employs TRBV6-6 and TRBJ1-1; D not resolved. The germline V gene has CDR1 MNHNY and CDR2 SVGAGI (reference sequence). This CDR3 has 16 residues. The ends were cut back, 9 bases at V and 5 bases at J, with 25 bases in the middle. The CDR3 region has the DNA TGTGCCAGTATCCTATACCTCGAACCTCCCGGGACTGAAGCTTTCTTT. It encodes CASILYLEPPGTEAFF.

This clone was detected a few times. The chain carries TRBV9 and TRBJ2-7, with 10 positions matching TRBD1. Germline V gene lookup returns CDR1 SGDLS and CDR2 YYNGEE. This CDR3 contains 15 residues. Germline trimming cut 3 bases from V and 4 bases from J; bases unmatched to any gene: 7. The CDR3 DNA reads as TGTGCCAGCAGCGCCCGCCCGGGACAGGGGTACGAGCAGTACTTC. The encoded protein is CASSARPGQGYEQYF.

The V gene is TRBV10-2, the J gene TRBJ2-1, with D possibly being TRBD1 (5 bases). The germline gives CDR1 WSHSY, CDR2 SAAADI. CDR3 length equals 16 residues. Trimming took 4 bases from V and 0 from J, leaving 13 bases between them. The CDR3 coding sequence is TGCGCCAGCAGTGGGATCGACAGTCGCTCCTACAATGAGCAGTTCTTC. This codes for CASSGIDSRSYNEQFF.

This rearrangement joins TRBV6-1 to TRBJ1-4; 9 bases fit TRBD1. J gave up 6 bases and V 6 bases, and 8 bases lay outside the gene matches. The germline V gene has CDR1 MNHNS and CDR2 SASEGT. There are 15 residues in the CDR3. The CDR3 nucleotides are TGTGCCAGCAGCCTTCTTCGACAGGGGGATGAAAAACTGTTTTTT. It is translated as CASSLLRQGDEKLFF.

V is TRBV28 and J is TRBJ2-1, with D possibly TRBD2 on 5 matching bases. Germline CDR1 reads MDHEN; CDR2 reads SYDVKM. Trimming cost V 3 bases and J 1 base, with 10 bases left between them. The CDR3 totals 15 residues. CDR3 sequence (DNA): TGTGCCAGCAGTTTGTTCCGGGGTTCCTACAATGAGCAGTTCTTC. This encodes CASSLFRGSYNEQFF.

A word on this clone: The sample contains more than one DNA sequence encoding this CDR3. The chain uses TRBV19 and TRBJ2-1; the D gene is possibly TRBD2 (5 bases). Germline V gene sequence: CDR1 LNHDA, CDR2 SQIVND (reference sequence). This CDR3 contains 13 residues. V lost 2 bases and J 6 bases, leaving 8 bases between the germline ends. The CDR3 DNA sequence: TGTGCCAGTAGTATATTGGGAGTCAATGAGCAGTTCTTC. Translating gives CASSILGVNEQFF.

As DNA, the CDR3 is TGTGCCAGCAGTTTATCGACTTACGGGCAGTTCTTC. Its translation is CASSLSTYGQFF. The rearrangement links TRBV28 to TRBJ2-1; D is uncertain. The CDR3 length is 12 residues. V dropped 1 base and J dropped 12 bases, with 10 bases sitting between them. CDR1 and CDR2 (germline): MDHEN, SYDVKM. The whole variable domain, filled in from reference TRBV28 and TRBJ2-1, reads DVKVTQSSRYLVKRTGEKVFLECVQDMDHENMFWYRQDPGLGLRLIYFSYDVKMKEKGDIPEGYSVSREKKERFSLILESASTNQTSMYLCASSLSTYGQFFGPGTRLTVL.

On this clone itself: Distinct nucleotide sequences in the sample also encode this CDR3. The chain has TRBV27 and TRBJ2-7; possibly TRBD1 or TRBD2 for D (5 bases each). Per the germline V gene, CDR1 is MNHEY and CDR2 is SMNVEV (reference sequence). CDR3 length: 14 amino acids. The germline V and J ends were trimmed by 6 bases and 2 bases, with 14 bases remaining between them. The CDR3 DNA reads as TGTGCCAGCAGCCTGGGTGGGGGAACCTACGAGCAGTACTTC. This codes for CASSLGGGTYEQYF.

The chain carries TRBV5-1 and TRBJ2-5; D not certain. The V end was cut by 0 bases, the J end by 5 bases, with 14 bases between. The CDR3 has 15 residues. Germline V gene data show CDR1 as SGHRS and CDR2 as YFSETQ. This chain's CDR3 is CASSLEKPVGETQYF. CDR3 DNA: TGCGCCAGCAGCTTGGAGAAGCCGGTGGGTGAGACCCAGTACTTC.

The V gene is TRBV7-9, the J gene TRBJ2-3; 7 bases fit TRBD2. Unmatched junction bases numbered 16, after V lost 5 bases and J lost 2 bases. The CDR3 spans 18 residues. Looked up from germline, CDR1 is SEHNR and CDR2 is FQNEAQ (reference sequence). DNA for the CDR3: TGTGCCAGCAGCCCTATACCGGCCTCAGCGGGGAACACAGATACGCAGTATTTT. It translates to CASSPIPASAGNTDTQYF.

The chain carries TRBV30 and TRBJ1-5; D is uncertain. The CDR3 contains 12 residues. Deletions cut 7 bases from V and 5 bases from J, with 12 bases between. Germline V gene lookup returns CDR1 GTSNPN and CDR2 SVGIG (reference sequence). The CDR3 protein is CASRPGHQPQHF. CDR3 bases: TGTGCCTCCCGTCCCGGCCATCAGCCCCAGCATTTT. Using reference TRBV30 and TRBJ1-5 for the parts outside the CDR3, the full variable domain is SQTIHQWPATLVQPVGSPLSLECTVEGTSNPNLYWYRQAAGRGLQLLFYSVGIGQISSEVPQNLSASRPQDRQFILSSKKLLLSDSGFYLCASRPGHQPQHFGDGTRLSIL.

This clone was counted a single time. The gene calls are TRBV4-3 and TRBJ2-3, with TRBD2 matching over 10 bases. The J segment lost 5 bases and the V segment lost 4 bases, leaving 9 bases of the junction unmatched. The CDR3 consists of 16 residues. CDR1 and CDR2 (germline): LGHNA, YSLEER. Written as DNA, the CDR3 is TGCGCCAGCAGCCGAGGACTAGCGGAGGCCGGAGATACGCAGTATTTT. It is translated as CASSRGLAEAGDTQYF.

As to this clone: Other DNA sequences of this sample code for an identical CDR3. The V and J genes are TRBV27 and TRBJ1-5; unclear D gene. The CDR3 is made up of 15 amino acids. The V end was cut by 2 bases, the J end by 0 bases, with 8 bases between. Germline V lookup: CDR1 MNHEY, CDR2 SMNVEV (reference sequence). CDR3 coding DNA: TGTGCCAGCAGTTTAGGACCTTATAGCAATCAGCCCCAGCATTTT. This translates into CASSLGPYSNQPQHF.

The J gene is TRBJ2-2, the V gene TRBV27; the match to TRBD2 covers 7 bases. Trimming cost V 3 bases and J 8 bases; bases outside gene matches: 6. The CDR3 is made up of 14 amino acids. Germline V gene lookup returns CDR1 MNHEY and CDR2 SMNVEV (reference sequence). This chain's CDR3 is CASSFRGVPGELFF. The DNA for the CDR3 is TGTGCCAGCAGTTTCCGGGGGGTACCAGGGGAGCTGTTTTTT.

V and J are TRBV9 and TRBJ1-2, with 9 bases fitting TRBD1. V was clipped by 4 bases and J by 6 bases; unmatched bases: 13. The germline CDR1 and CDR2 sequences are SGDLS and YYNGEE. CDR3 length: 16 residues. The CDR3 region has the DNA TGTGCCAGCAGCCTCCAATCTAAGACAGGGGGAGATGGCTACACCTTC. It specifies CASSLQSKTGGDGYTF. The entire variable domain, with the rest obtained from reference TRBV9 and TRBJ1-2, is as follows: DSGVTQTPKHLITATGQRVTLRCSPRSGDLSVYWYQQSLDQGLQFLIQYYNGEERAKGNILERFSAQQFPDLHSELNLSSLELGDSALYFCASSLQSKTGGDGYTFGSGTRLTVV.